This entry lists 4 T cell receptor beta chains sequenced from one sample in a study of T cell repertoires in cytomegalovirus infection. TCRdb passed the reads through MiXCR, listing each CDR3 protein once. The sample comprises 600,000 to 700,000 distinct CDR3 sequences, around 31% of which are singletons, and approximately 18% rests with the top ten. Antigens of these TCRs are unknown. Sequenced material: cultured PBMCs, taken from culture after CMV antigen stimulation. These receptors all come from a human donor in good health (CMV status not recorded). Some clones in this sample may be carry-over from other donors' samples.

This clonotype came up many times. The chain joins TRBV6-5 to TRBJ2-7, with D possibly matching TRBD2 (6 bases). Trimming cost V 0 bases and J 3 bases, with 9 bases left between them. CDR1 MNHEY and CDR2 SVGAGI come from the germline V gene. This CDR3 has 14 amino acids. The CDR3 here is CASSYSFGGYEQYF. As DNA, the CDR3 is TGTGCCAGCAGTTACTCATTCGGGGGCTACGAGCAGTACTTC.

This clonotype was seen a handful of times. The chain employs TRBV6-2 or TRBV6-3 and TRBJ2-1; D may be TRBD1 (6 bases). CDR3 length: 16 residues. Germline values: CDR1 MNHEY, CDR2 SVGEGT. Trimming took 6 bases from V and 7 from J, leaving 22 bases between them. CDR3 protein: CASRSVEDSPTNEQFF. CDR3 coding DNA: TGTGCCAGCAGATCCGTTGAGGACAGCCCTACGAATGAGCAGTTCTTC.

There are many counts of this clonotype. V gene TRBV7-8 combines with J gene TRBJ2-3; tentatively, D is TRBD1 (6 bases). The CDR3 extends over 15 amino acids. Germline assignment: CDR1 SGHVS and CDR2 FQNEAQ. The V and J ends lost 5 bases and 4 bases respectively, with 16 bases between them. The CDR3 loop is CASSPSRAGADTQYF. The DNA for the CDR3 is TGTGCCAGCAGCCCCTCAAGGGCAGGGGCAGATACGCAGTATTTT.

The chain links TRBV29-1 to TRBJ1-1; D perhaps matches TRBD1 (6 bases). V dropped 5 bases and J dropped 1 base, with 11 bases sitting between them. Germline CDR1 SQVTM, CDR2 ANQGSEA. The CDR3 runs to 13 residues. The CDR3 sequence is CSVSQGPNTEAFF. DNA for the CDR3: TGCAGCGTTTCACAGGGCCCGAACACTGAAGCTTTCTTT.